What follows are 13 T cell receptor beta chains derived from one specimen sequenced in a study of CD8 T cells in Susac syndrome. Random hexamers were used to reverse transcribe an amount of about 0.45 to 1 ug RNA. One entry per CDR3 protein, called by TCRdb with MiXCR from the immunoSEQ multiplex PCR reads. This table holds under 200,000 distinct CDR3 sequences, over 85% found once. The sample comprised CD4+ T cells from PBMCs. The receptors stem from a human donor in good health.

The CDR3 is CASSLLLRRTEAFF. CDR3 DNA sequence: TGTGCCAGCAGTTTACTTCTAAGAAGGACTGAAGCTTTCTTT. V is TRBV6-6 and J is TRBJ1-1; D remains unclear. The germline gives CDR1 MNHNY, CDR2 SVGAGI (reference sequence). Deletions cut 4 bases from V and 5 bases from J, with 14 bases between. The CDR3 consists of 14 residues.

The chain is built from TRBV18 and TRBJ1-3, with 9 bases aligning to TRBD1. Germline CDR1 is KGHSH and CDR2 is LQKENI. This CDR3 is built from 16 residues. V was clipped by 1 base and J by 1 base; unmatched bases: 2. CDR3 nucleotides: TGTGCCAGCTCACCACAAGGGACAGGGTCTGGAAACACCATATATTTT. It is translated as CASSPQGTGSGNTIYF. The full variable domain, in which reference TRBV18 and TRBJ1-3 provide the parts outside the CDR3, is NAGVMQNPRHLVRRRGQEARLRCSPMKGHSHVYWYRQLPEEGLKFMVYLQKENIIDESGMPKERFSAEFPKEGPSILRIQQVVRGDSAAYFCASSPQGTGSGNTIYFGEGSWLTVV.

V usage is TRBV5-1 and J usage is TRBJ1-6; D is possibly TRBD1 (5 bases). The V end was cut by 2 bases, the J end by 7 bases, with 10 bases between. Germline V gives CDR1 SGHRS, CDR2 YFSETQ. The CDR3 is 14 residues long. The CDR3 loop reads CASSFEPGNSPLHF. Written as DNA, the CDR3 is TGCGCCAGCAGCTTTGAACCAGGGAATTCACCCCTCCACTTT.

The genes are TRBV4-2 and TRBJ1-3; weak D call: TRBD1 (5 bases). Germline assignment: CDR1 LGHNA and CDR2 YNFKEQ. The CDR3 contains 19 residues. Trimming took off 0 bases at V and 4 bases at J, with 22 bases between the two ends. Here the CDR3 reads CASSQDPFKGNSQGNTIYF. CDR3 DNA sequence: TGTGCCAGCAGCCAAGATCCTTTTAAGGGGAATTCGCAAGGAAACACCATATATTTT.

This chain connects TRBV6-1 to TRBJ2-6; TRBD1 matches at 9 bases. There are 17 residues in the CDR3. J was trimmed by 0 bases and V by 6 bases; bases with no gene match: 6. The germline gives CDR1 MNHNS, CDR2 SASEGT. In DNA form, the CDR3 reads TGTGCCAGCAGGCCCGGGACAGGGTACTCTGGGGCCAACGTCCTGACTTTC. Protein product: CASRPGTGYSGANVLTF.

This rearrangement joins TRBV20-1 to TRBJ1-5; D call uncertain. Trimming pared 1 base from V and 3 bases from J, leaving 10 bases between. Germline V gene data show CDR1 as DFQATT and CDR2 as SNEGSKA (reference sequence). This CDR3 region has 14 residues. The CDR3 coding sequence is TGCAGTGCTAGAGTAAACAGCCTCAATCAGCCCCAGCATTTT. Its protein is CSARVNSLNQPQHF.

This clonotype has only one observation. This chain joins TRBV5-1 and TRBJ1-5, with 7 bases lining up with TRBD1. The CDR3 consists of 14 residues. Trimming cost V 2 bases and J 7 bases; bases outside gene matches: 6. Looked up from germline, CDR1 is SGHRS and CDR2 is YFSETQ. The DNA for the CDR3 is TGCGCCAGCAGCTTCAGGCAGGGGGACCAGCCCCAGCATTTT. Its translation is CASSFRQGDQPQHF.

The chain has TRBV10-3 and TRBJ2-2; 8 bases are shared with TRBD1. V lost 11 bases to trimming and J lost 3 bases; unmatched junction nucleotides: 5. The CDR3 contains 13 residues. Germline CDR1 reads ENHRY; CDR2 reads SYGVKD. CDR3 bases: TGTGCCGCCAGGGGGCTCGACACCGGGGAGCTGTTTTTT. Protein: CAARGLDTGELFF.

In its sample, this clonotype was seen a few times. The rearrangement links TRBV19 to TRBJ1-5; D is uncertain. The CDR3 covers 13 residues. CDR1 and CDR2 (germline): LNHDA, SQIVND (reference sequence). V was trimmed by 5 bases and J by 4 bases, leaving 9 bases between them. The CDR3 loop reads CASSSLGNQPQHF. CDR3 nucleotides: TGTGCCAGTAGTTCCCTAGGGAATCAGCCCCAGCATTTT.

The J gene is TRBJ1-2, the V gene TRBV20-1; 7 nucleotides match TRBD1. The V gene end was trimmed by 5 bases and the J gene end by 4 bases; junction bases not matched to a gene: 7. Germline CDR1 and CDR2: DFQATT and SNEGSKA (reference sequence). CDR3 length equals 13 residues. CDR3 protein: CSAGQAISYGYTF. The CDR3 DNA sequence: TGCAGTGCTGGACAGGCAATCTCCTATGGCTACACCTTC.

The chain recombines TRBV9 with TRBJ2-5; 16 positions match TRBD2. V lost 4 bases and J lost 5; bases outside the gene matches: 8. The germline V gene has CDR1 SGDLS and CDR2 YYNGEE. This CDR3 comprises 17 residues. The CDR3 nucleotides read TGTGCCAGCAGCCCCGGGACTAGCGGGGGGGCCGTGGAGACCCAGTACTTC. Translation gives CASSPGTSGGAVETQYF.

This clonotype has a single count. The chain uses TRBV3-1 and TRBJ2-1; the D call may be TRBD1 or TRBD2 (5 bases each). Trimming cost V 0 bases and J 7 bases, with 16 bases left between them. This CDR3 is 16 amino acids long. Per the germline V gene, CDR1 is LGHDT and CDR2 is YNNKEL (reference sequence). The DNA for the CDR3 is TGTGCCAGCAGCCAAGATTTGTCCATTGGGGGTAATGAGCAGTTCTTC. This encodes CASSQDLSIGGNEQFF.

V usage is TRBV29-1 and J usage is TRBJ1-1; the match to TRBD1 covers 9 bases. From germline, CDR1 is SQVTM and CDR2 ANQGSEA. The junction had 5 bases not matched to a gene; V was cut back by 4 bases and J by 5 bases. CDR3 length: 13 amino acids. In DNA, the CDR3 is TGCAGCGTTGTGGGACAGGGAATAACTGAAGCTTTCTTT. This sequence encodes CSVVGQGITEAFF.